One sample yielded the 5 T cell receptor beta chains listed below, sequenced in a study of long-term antiretroviral therapy in people with HIV. Researchers ran immunoSEQ v3.0 at survey level. This table comes from immunoSEQ multiplex PCR, and its TCRdb copy is limited to in-frame clones, with some not included. The table lists roughly 33,000 clones, roughly 79% of them singletons, with roughly 8.2% in the top ten. Sequencing was performed on unsorted PBMCs, taken 3.1 years after starting antiretroviral therapy. The source is a woman between 45 and 60 years old with HIV.

The rearrangement links TRBV6-1 to TRBJ2-7; the D call may be TRBD1 or TRBD2 (6 bases each). Trimming shortened V by 3 bases and J by 6 bases, and 12 bases separated the two germline ends. The CDR3 is 13 amino acids. Germline V gives CDR1 MNHNS, CDR2 SASEGT. The chain's CDR3 is CASSELGGAEQYF. In nucleotides, the CDR3 is TGTGCCAGCAGTGAGCTGGGGGGCGCCGAGCAGTACTTC.

This clone was counted once. The V gene is TRBV12-5, the J gene TRBJ2-3; the D gene is possibly TRBD2 (6 bases). Trimming took off 1 base at V and 2 bases at J, with 13 bases between the two ends. The CDR3 loop spans 16 amino acids. CDR1 and CDR2 (germline): LGHNT, FRNRAP. The CDR3, as DNA: TGTGCTAGTGGTTTGGGGGGGGTTGGTATCACAGATACGCAGTATTTT. It is translated as CASGLGGVGITDTQYF.

V gene TRBV6-5 combines with J gene TRBJ1-5; D gene ambiguous. The germline CDR1 and CDR2 sequences are MNHEY and SVGAGI. Between the trimmed V and J ends, which lost 0 bases and 7 bases, there was a span of 13 bases. The CDR3 is 15 residues long. CDR3: CASSYSKTGGQPQHF. CDR3 nucleotide sequence: TGTGCCAGCAGTTACTCGAAGACGGGAGGACAGCCCCAGCATTTT.

In its sample, this clone was seen a few times. This chain joins TRBV19 and TRBJ1-2; the D is unclear. V was clipped by 2 bases and J by 2 bases, with 9 bases between them. This CDR3 spans 14 amino acids. CDR1 is LNHDA, CDR2 SQIVND, per germline (reference sequence). CDR3 DNA sequence: TGTGCCAGTAGTATAACGGCGGGGAACTATGGCTACACCTTC. Translated: CASSITAGNYGYTF.

V usage is TRBV7-6 and J usage is TRBJ1-3; D is unclear. Per the germline V gene, CDR1 is SGHVS and CDR2 is FNYEAQ. Trimming cost V 5 bases and J 2 bases, with 13 bases left between them. The CDR3 runs 15 residues. The CDR3 DNA reads TGTGCCAGCAGCCCCCAACAGTTAGCTGGAAACACCATATATTTT. Translation gives CASSPQQLAGNTIYF.